These 24 T cell receptor beta chains were sequenced from one sample in a study of blood T cell repertoires in COVID-19. The table came from immunoSEQ multiplex PCR; TCRdb's copy has only in-frame clones and leaves some out. Seen here are 210,000 or so clones, 87% observed once, and the top ten hold about 2%. Source material: peripheral blood. Receptors were obtained from a man in his forties or fifties with active or convalescent COVID-19.

For the CDR3, the DNA is TGTGCCAGCAGTTTATCCTCCCCGCAGACCCTCCACTTT. Amino acids: CASSLSSPQTLHF. The rearrangement links TRBV12-3 or TRBV12-4 to TRBJ1-6; D is uncertain. The CDR3 spans 13 residues. V was cut by 2 bases and J by 14 bases, with 13 bases left in between.

The chain recombines TRBV4-1 with TRBJ1-2; 10 bases align to TRBD1. The V gene end was trimmed by 1 base and the J gene end by 7 bases; junction bases not matched to a gene: 6. In germline, CDR1 is MGHRA, CDR2 YSYEKL. The CDR3 extends over 15 amino acids. The CDR3: CASSQAGDRGLGYTF. The CDR3 bases are TGCGCCAGCAGCCAAGCAGGGGACAGGGGTCTTGGCTACACCTTC.

The gene calls are TRBV27 and TRBJ1-2, with a possible D match to TRBD1 (6 bases). V was pared by 5 bases and J by 6 bases, with 19 bases between. Germline CDR1 MNHEY, CDR2 SMNVEV (reference sequence). The CDR3 has 15 residues. The CDR3 nucleotides are TGTGCCAGCAGTGAAAACGGGCCTTGGGACAATGGCTACACCTTC. It specifies CASSENGPWDNGYTF.

This clone was seen just once. J is TRBJ1-1 and V is TRBV30; D remains unclear. The V end was cut by 1 base, the J end by 1 base, with 7 bases between. CDR1 and CDR2 (germline): GTSNPN, SVGIG (reference sequence). The CDR3 has 13 residues. In DNA, the CDR3 is TGTGCCTGGAGTGCAAACAGGAACACTGAAGCTTTCTTT. It translates to CAWSANRNTEAFF.

The V call is TRBV18, the J call TRBJ2-2; TRBD1 matches at 8 bases. This CDR3 is built from 15 residues. The germline gives CDR1 KGHSH, CDR2 LQKENI. V lost 6 bases and J lost 3; bases outside the gene matches: 6. CDR3 DNA: TGTGCCAGCTCCCAAGACAGGGGTTACACCGGGGAGCTGTTTTTT. Translating gives CASSQDRGYTGELFF.

The V and J genes are TRBV9 and TRBJ2-7; 8 bases map to TRBD2. CDR1 SGDLS and CDR2 YYNGEE come from the germline V gene. There are 14 residues in the CDR3. V lost 3 bases, J lost 6 bases, and 8 bases stayed unmatched. The CDR3 sequence: CASSAQREKGEQYF. The DNA for the CDR3 is TGTGCCAGCAGCGCCCAGCGGGAGAAAGGCGAGCAGTACTTC.

J is TRBJ2-2 and V is TRBV19; D is ambiguous. V lost 1 base and J 3 bases, leaving 9 bases between the germline ends. This CDR3 has 15 amino acids. Germline CDR1 LNHDA, CDR2 SQIVND (reference sequence). The CDR3 sequence: CASSIVQLHTGELFF. The CDR3 DNA sequence: TGTGCCAGTAGTATAGTCCAACTACACACCGGGGAGCTGTTTTTT.

The chain is built from TRBV6-5 and TRBJ2-7, with D possibly matching TRBD1 (6 bases). Trimming stripped 6 bases from V and 6 bases from J, with 18 bases between. CDR1 is MNHEY and CDR2 is SVGAGI in the germline V gene. CDR3 length equals 14 residues. The chain's CDR3 is CASSQGNFVGEQYF. The CDR3 DNA is TGTGCCAGCAGCCAGGGGAACTTCGTCGGCGAGCAGTACTTC.

The chain combines TRBV7-2 with TRBJ2-1; TRBD1 aligns across 7 bases. V lost 2 bases and J lost 7; bases outside the gene matches: 5. CDR3 size: 14 residues. Germline lookup yields CDR1 SGHTA and CDR2 FQGNSA. The CDR3: CASSLRRQGNEQFF. DNA of the CDR3: TGTGCCAGCAGCTTACGTAGACAGGGAAATGAGCAGTTCTTC. Full variable domain (missing parts from reference TRBV7-2 and TRBJ2-1): GAGVSQSPSNKVTEKGKDVELRCDPISGHTALYWYRQSLGQGLEFLIYFQGNSAPDKSGLPSDRFSAERTGGSVSTLTIQRTQQEDSAVYLCASSLRRQGNEQFFGPGTRLTVL.

The V and J genes are TRBV9 and TRBJ1-3; tentative D call: TRBD1 (5 bases). Germline CDR1 reads SGDLS; CDR2 reads YYNGEE. The germline V and J ends were trimmed by 6 bases and 4 bases, with 11 bases remaining between them. CDR3 length equals 13 residues. Here the CDR3 DNA reads TGTGCCAGCAATGCAGGGTACGGAAACACCATATATTTT. Translating it yields CASNAGYGNTIYF.

The chain is built from TRBV5-5 and TRBJ2-7; D is unresolved. In germline, CDR1 is SGHKS, CDR2 YYEKEE (reference sequence). The CDR3 extends over 13 amino acids. Between the trimmed V and J ends, which lost 4 bases and 0 bases, there was a span of 8 bases. The chain's CDR3 is CASSLGASYEQYF. The CDR3 DNA sequence: TGTGCCAGCAGCCTCGGTGCCTCCTACGAGCAGTACTTC.

This clone has just a few counts. The rearrangement uses TRBV4-2 and TRBJ1-1; no clear D. Trimming removed 4 bases at V and 4 bases at J, with 10 bases between. From germline, CDR1 is LGHNA and CDR2 YNFKEQ. This CDR3 region has 13 residues. The CDR3 protein is CASSPPEGTEAFF. Here the CDR3 DNA reads TGTGCCAGCAGCCCCCCGGAGGGCACTGAAGCTTTCTTT.

The chain links TRBV15 to TRBJ1-6; D gene unclear. Germline V gene data show CDR1 as LNHNV and CDR2 as YYDKDF (reference sequence). This CDR3 region has 13 residues. Trimming shortened V by 1 base and J by 10 bases, and 8 bases separated the two germline ends. The CDR3 reads CATSRGSGSPLHF. CDR3 nucleotides: TGTGCCACCAGCAGAGGGTCGGGATCACCCCTCCACTTT.

This clone was recorded a few times. This rearrangement joins TRBV2 to TRBJ1-1; unclear D gene. The CDR3 extends over 14 amino acids. Germline V gene sequence: CDR1 SNHLY, CDR2 FYNNEI. V lost 4 bases and J 1 base, leaving 10 bases between the germline ends. The DNA of the CDR3 is TGTGCCAGCAGTGTTAAACATTCGAACACTGAAGCTTTCTTT. Translating gives CASSVKHSNTEAFF.

The rearrangement links TRBV2 to TRBJ1-1; D perhaps matches TRBD1 (5 bases). The germline V gene has CDR1 SNHLY and CDR2 FYNNEI. V lost 11 bases to trimming and J lost 11 bases, with 18 bases between them. The CDR3 loop spans 11 amino acids. CDR3 sequence reads: CAAGARGTAFF. The DNA for the CDR3 is TGTGCCGCCGGGGCAAGAGGGACTGCTTTCTTT.

The V call is TRBV14, the J call TRBJ2-2; the D gene is possibly TRBD2 (5 bases). The germline V gene encodes CDR1 SGHDN and CDR2 FVKESK. The V and J ends lost 7 bases and 1 base respectively, with 7 bases between them. This CDR3 spans 13 amino acids. CDR3 sequence: CASIRENTGELFF. DNA for the CDR3: TGTGCCAGCATTCGGGAGAACACCGGGGAGCTGTTTTTT.

The chain carries TRBV28 and TRBJ1-3; the D gene is possibly TRBD1 (5 bases). This CDR3 spans 18 amino acids. V was clipped by 2 bases and J by 1 base, with 18 bases between them. Per the germline V gene, CDR1 is MDHEN and CDR2 is SYDVKM. The CDR3 nucleotides read TGTGCCAGCAGTTTACCTGCAGTACAGGCAGAGTCTGGAAACACCATATATTTT. Translated: CASSLPAVQAESGNTIYF.

The CDR3, as DNA: TGCAGCGCACCCGGGACTCCCGGAAACACCATATATTTT. Amino acid sequence: CSAPGTPGNTIYF. The chain is built from TRBV29-1 and TRBJ1-3, with D possibly TRBD1 on 5 matching bases. Per germline, CDR1 SQVTM and CDR2 ANQGSEA. V lost 7 bases and J lost 4, with 14 bases in between. This CDR3 contains 13 residues.

This clone was recorded a few times. The chain has TRBV3-1 (or the pseudogene TRBV3-2) and TRBJ2-7; D is unclear. CDR3 length equals 13 residues. V dropped 2 bases and J dropped 2 bases, with 7 bases sitting between them. Per the germline V gene, CDR1 is LGHDT and CDR2 is YNNKEL (reference sequence). The CDR3 protein is CASSQHSTYEQYF. In DNA form, the CDR3 reads TGTGCCAGCAGCCAACACAGTACCTACGAGCAGTACTTC.

The chain carries TRBV7-9 and TRBJ2-1; the D gene is possibly TRBD1 (5 bases). This CDR3 is built from 13 residues. Germline V lookup: CDR1 SEHNR, CDR2 FQNEAQ (reference sequence). V lost 5 bases and J 5 bases, leaving 10 bases between the germline ends. CDR3 protein: CASSKKTDNEQFF. The CDR3, as DNA: TGTGCCAGCAGCAAAAAGACAGACAATGAGCAGTTCTTC.

DNA for the CDR3: TGTGCCAGCAGCTTGGAAGGACTAGCGACCCTCCCAGATACGCAGTATTTT. Its protein product is CASSLEGLATLPDTQYF. The rearrangement joins TRBV5-6 to TRBJ2-3; 9 bases are a match to TRBD2. V lost 0 bases, J lost 4 bases, and 9 bases stayed unmatched. This CDR3 is built from 17 residues. Germline-derived CDR1 and CDR2 are SGHDT and YYEEEE.

This clone was picked up one time. V usage is TRBV28 and J usage is TRBJ1-5; 8 nucleotides match TRBD1. The CDR3 is 14 residues long. The germline CDR1 and CDR2 sequences are MDHEN and SYDVKM. The CDR3 bases are TGTGCATGGTCCGGGACAGGTTTCAATCAGCCCCAGCATTTT. Amino acids: CAWSGTGFNQPQHF. The whole variable domain, remainder taken from reference TRBV28 and TRBJ1-5, is DVKVTQSSRYLVKRTGEKVFLECVQDMDHENMFWYRQDPGLGLRLIYFSYDVKMKEKGDIPEGYSVSREKKERFSLILESASTNQTSMYLCAWSGTGFNQPQHFGDGTRLSIL.

This sequence joins TRBV27 and TRBJ1-1; a possible D gene is TRBD1 (6 bases). The V gene's germline CDR1 is MNHEY and CDR2 SMNVEV (reference sequence). Deletions cut 5 bases from V and 4 bases from J, with 20 bases between. The CDR3 runs to 16 residues. The CDR3 nucleotides read TGTGCCAGCAGTCCCGTCCGGCGGGGGGCGGGCACTGAAGCTTTCTTT. Translation: CASSPVRRGAGTEAFF.

The genes are TRBV4-1 and TRBJ1-4; D perhaps matches TRBD1 (6 bases). The germline V gene encodes CDR1 MGHRA and CDR2 YSYEKL. CDR3 size: 15 residues. Trimming pared 0 bases from V and 5 bases from J, leaving 10 bases between. CDR3 in DNA: TGCGCCAGCAGCCAAGATACTACAGGGAATGAAAAACTGTTTTTT. Its protein is CASSQDTTGNEKLFF.